This TCR beta chain originates from a study of T cell repertoires in cytomegalovirus infection. Overall study context: Signatures in public TCR beta sequences pointed to both CMV infection and matching HLA type.

Regarding this clonotype: The antigen is undetermined.

TCRdb passed the reads through MiXCR, listing each CDR3 protein once. The sample lists fewer than 300,000 distinct CDR3 sequences, about 26% seen once, with about 15% in the top ten. Overall study findings and caveats: Cumulative frequency of public TCR beta families picked out carriers of CMV plus the relevant HLA. In two of eight donors, the top clonotype was HLA-C-restricted CMV-specific.

The CDR3 has 15 amino acids. CDR1 and CDR2 from the germline V gene are LGHNA and YNFKEQ. V was cut by 3 bases and J by 5 bases, with 16 bases left in between. This chain uses TRBV4-2 with TRBJ1-1; the D is unclear. Sequenced input: PBMCs. The TCR sequence derives from a human donor in good health (CMV status not recorded). Some clones in this sample may be carry-over from other donors' samples. The CDR3 coding sequence is TGTGCCAGCAGCCACCCGGAGAGATCGGGGACTGAAGCTTTCTTT. It encodes CASSHPERSGTEAFF.